The entry below describes one TCR beta chain. What it binds is not known. As for time point: persistent/refractory GD, antithyroid drugs over 5 years with positive TRAb. Extracted RNA from PBMCs served as the source of the TCR library. The entry originates in a study of regulatory T cells in long-lasting Graves disease. Study overall: Over 5 years of antithyroid drugs plus positive TSH receptor antibodies defined persistent Graves' disease. Study observations and caveats: Among persistent patients, a larger number of public clonotypes were shared (about 3,000) than among newly diagnosed patients (about 1,000). Persistent disease favored TRBV28, TRBJ1-2 and TRBJ2-5.

V shed 4 bases and J shed 3 bases, with 9 bases lying between them. CDR3 length: 14 residues. The V gene's germline CDR1 is MGHRA and CDR2 YSYEKL. HTBI primers from iRepertoire and Arm-PCR of CDR3 regions yielded the TCR beta libraries. In the authors' methods: Across the samples, identification revealed about 62 TRBV and 12 to 15 TRBJ segments. A single record per CDR3 protein comes from TCRdb applying MiXCR to the multiplex PCR reads. The V and J calls and clone size are TCRdb's, not the authors'. Among approximately 350,000 distinct CDR3 sequences listed, roughly 24% were seen once. The TCR comes from a woman aged 40 to 49 with Graves disease. Here the sequenced sample was peripheral blood mononuclear cells (PBMCs), taken when the disease was refractory, from a patient treated with antithyroid drugs. J is TRBJ2-2 and V is TRBV4-1; D is undetermined. The CDR3 nucleotides read TGCGCCAGCAGCCCTAGAGGCTACACCGGGGAGCTGTTTTTT. Protein sequence: CASSPRGYTGELFF.